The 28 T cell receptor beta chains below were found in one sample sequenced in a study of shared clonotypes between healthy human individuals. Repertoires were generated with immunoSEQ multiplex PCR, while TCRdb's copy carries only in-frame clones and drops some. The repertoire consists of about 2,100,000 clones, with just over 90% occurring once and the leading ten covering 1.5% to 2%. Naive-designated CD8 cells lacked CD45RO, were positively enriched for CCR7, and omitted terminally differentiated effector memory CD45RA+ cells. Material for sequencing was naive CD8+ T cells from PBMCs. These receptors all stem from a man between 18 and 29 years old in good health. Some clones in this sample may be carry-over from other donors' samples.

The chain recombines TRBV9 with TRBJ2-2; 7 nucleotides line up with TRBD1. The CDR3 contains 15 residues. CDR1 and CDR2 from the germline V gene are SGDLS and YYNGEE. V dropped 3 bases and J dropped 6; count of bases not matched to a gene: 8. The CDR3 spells CASSEPTGSAGELFF. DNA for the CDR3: TGTGCCAGCAGCGAACCGACAGGGAGCGCCGGGGAGCTGTTTTTT.

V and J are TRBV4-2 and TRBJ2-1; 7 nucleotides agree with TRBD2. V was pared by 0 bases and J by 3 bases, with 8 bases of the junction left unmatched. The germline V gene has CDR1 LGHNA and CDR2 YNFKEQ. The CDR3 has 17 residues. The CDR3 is CASSQEGWREIYNEQFF. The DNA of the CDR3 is TGTGCCAGCAGCCAAGAAGGTTGGCGGGAGATCTACAATGAGCAGTTCTTC.

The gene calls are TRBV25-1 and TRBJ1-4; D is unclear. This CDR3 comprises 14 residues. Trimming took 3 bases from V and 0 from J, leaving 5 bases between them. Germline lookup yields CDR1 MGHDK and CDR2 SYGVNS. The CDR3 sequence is CASSDVTTNEKLFF. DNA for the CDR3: TGTGCCAGCAGTGACGTTACAACTAATGAAAAACTGTTTTTT.

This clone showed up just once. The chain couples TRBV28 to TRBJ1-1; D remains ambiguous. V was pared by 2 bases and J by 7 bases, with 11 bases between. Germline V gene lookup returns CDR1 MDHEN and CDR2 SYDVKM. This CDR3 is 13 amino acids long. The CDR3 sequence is CASSLRPVSEAFF. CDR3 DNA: TGTGCCAGCAGTTTAAGGCCAGTCAGTGAAGCTTTCTTT.

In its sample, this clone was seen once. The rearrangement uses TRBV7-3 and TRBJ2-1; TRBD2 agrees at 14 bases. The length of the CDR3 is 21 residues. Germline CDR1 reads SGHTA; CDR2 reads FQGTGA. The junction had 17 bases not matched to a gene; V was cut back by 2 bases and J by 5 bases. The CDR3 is CASSLLVTSGTSGSPDNEQFF. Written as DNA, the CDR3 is TGTGCCAGCAGCTTACTCGTGACTTCCGGGACTAGCGGGAGCCCGGACAATGAGCAGTTCTTC.

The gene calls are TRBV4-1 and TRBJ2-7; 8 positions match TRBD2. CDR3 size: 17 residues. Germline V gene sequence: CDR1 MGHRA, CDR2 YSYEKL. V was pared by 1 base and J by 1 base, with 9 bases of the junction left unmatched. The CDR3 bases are TGCGCCAGCAGCCAAGGGAATGGACTAGCTCTTTCCTACGAGCAGTACTTC. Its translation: CASSQGNGLALSYEQYF.

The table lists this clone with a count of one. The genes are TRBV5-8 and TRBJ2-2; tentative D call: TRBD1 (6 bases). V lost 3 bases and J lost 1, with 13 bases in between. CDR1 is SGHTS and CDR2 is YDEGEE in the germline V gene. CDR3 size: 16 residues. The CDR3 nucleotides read TGTGCCAGCAGCTACGCAGGGGCCAAGAACACCGGGGAGCTGTTTTTT. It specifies CASSYAGAKNTGELFF. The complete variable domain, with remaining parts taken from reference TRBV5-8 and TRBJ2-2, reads EAGVTQSPTHLIKTRGQQATLRCSPISGHTSVYWYQQALGLGLQFLLWYDEGEERNRGNFPPRFSGRQFPNYSSELNVNALELEDSALYLCASSYAGAKNTGELFFGEGSRLTVL.

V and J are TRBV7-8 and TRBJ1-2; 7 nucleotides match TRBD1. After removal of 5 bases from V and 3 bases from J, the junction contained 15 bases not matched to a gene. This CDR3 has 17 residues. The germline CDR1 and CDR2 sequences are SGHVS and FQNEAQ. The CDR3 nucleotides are TGTGCCAGCAGCGACAGCCGACAGGGTAGAAAGGACTATGGCTACACCTTC. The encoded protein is CASSDSRQGRKDYGYTF.

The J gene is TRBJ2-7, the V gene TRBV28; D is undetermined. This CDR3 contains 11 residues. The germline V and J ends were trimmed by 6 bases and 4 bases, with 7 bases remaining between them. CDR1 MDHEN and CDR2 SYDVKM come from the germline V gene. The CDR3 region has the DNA TGTGCCAGCAGGCCGGTATACGAGCAGTACTTC. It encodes CASRPVYEQYF.

The CDR3 nucleotides read TGTGCCAGCACCCCGGGCGGGAAGGTATCCTACAATGAGCAGTTCTTC. This codes for CASTPGGKVSYNEQFF. The chain recombines TRBV5-6 with TRBJ2-1; a possible D gene is TRBD2 (6 bases). The ends were cut back, 6 bases at V and 1 base at J, with 17 bases in the middle. Germline CDR1 reads SGHDT; CDR2 reads YYEEEE. This CDR3 contains 16 residues.

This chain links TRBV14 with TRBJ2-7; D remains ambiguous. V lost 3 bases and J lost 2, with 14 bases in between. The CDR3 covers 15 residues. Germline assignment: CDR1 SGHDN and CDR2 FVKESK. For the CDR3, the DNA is TGTGCCAGCAGCCAGCTGGATACGGTACCCTACGAGCAGTACTTC. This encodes CASSQLDTVPYEQYF.

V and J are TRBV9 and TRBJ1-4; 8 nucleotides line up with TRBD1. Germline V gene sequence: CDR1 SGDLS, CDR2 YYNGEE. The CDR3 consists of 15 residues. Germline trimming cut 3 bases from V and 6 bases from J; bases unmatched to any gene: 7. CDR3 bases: TGTGCCAGCAGCGAAGGACAGGGAGGGGATGAAAAACTGTTTTTT. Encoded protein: CASSEGQGGDEKLFF.

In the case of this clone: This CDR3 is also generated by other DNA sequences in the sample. The CDR3 nucleotides are TGTGCCAGCAGCTTAGGACGCACCGGGGAGCTGTTTTTT. Translated, it gives CASSLGRTGELFF. This chain joins TRBV11-2 and TRBJ2-2; no clear D gene. Trimming left V 1 base short and J 4 bases short, with 4 bases between. Germline CDR1 and CDR2: SGHAT and FQNNGV. The CDR3 spans 13 residues.

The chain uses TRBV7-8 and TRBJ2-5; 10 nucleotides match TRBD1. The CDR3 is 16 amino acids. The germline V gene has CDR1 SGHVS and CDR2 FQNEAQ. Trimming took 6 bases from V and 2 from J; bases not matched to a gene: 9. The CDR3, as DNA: TGTGCCAGCAGAAATCCCGGGACAGGGGAACAAGAGACCCAGTACTTC. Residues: CASRNPGTGEQETQYF.

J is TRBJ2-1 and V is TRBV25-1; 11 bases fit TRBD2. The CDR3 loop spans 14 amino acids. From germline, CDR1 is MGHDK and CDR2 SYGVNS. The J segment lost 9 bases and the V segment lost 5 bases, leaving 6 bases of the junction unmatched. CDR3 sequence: CASSLMTSGIEQFF. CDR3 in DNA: TGTGCCAGCAGTCTGATGACTAGCGGGATTGAGCAGTTCTTC. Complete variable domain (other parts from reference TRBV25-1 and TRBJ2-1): EADIYQTPRYLVIGTGKKITLECSQTMGHDKMYWYQQDPGMELHLIHYSYGVNSTEKGDLSSESTVSRIRTEHFPLTLESARPSHTSQYLCASSLMTSGIEQFFGPGTRLTVL.

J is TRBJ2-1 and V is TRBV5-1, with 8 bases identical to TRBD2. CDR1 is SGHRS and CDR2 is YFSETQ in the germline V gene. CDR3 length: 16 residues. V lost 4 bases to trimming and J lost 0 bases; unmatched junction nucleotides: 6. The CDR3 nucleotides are TGCGCCAGCAGCCAGAAAGCGGGGGACTCCTACAATGAGCAGTTCTTC. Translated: CASSQKAGDSYNEQFF.

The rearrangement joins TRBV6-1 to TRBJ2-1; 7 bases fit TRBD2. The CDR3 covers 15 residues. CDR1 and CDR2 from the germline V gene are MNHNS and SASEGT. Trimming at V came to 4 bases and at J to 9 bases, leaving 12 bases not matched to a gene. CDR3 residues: CASSVGAGPRIEQFF. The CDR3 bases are TGTGCCAGCAGTGTGGGAGCGGGGCCCCGTATTGAGCAGTTCTTC.

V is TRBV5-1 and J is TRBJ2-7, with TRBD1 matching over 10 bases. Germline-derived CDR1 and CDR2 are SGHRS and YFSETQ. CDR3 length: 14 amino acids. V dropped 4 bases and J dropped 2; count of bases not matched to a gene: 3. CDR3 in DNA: TGCGCCAGCAGCGAAGACAGGGGGCCCTACGAGCAGTACTTC. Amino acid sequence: CASSEDRGPYEQYF.

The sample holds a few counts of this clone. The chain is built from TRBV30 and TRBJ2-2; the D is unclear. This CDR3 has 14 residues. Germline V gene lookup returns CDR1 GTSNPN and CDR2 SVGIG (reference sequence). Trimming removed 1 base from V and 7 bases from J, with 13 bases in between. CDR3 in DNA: TGTGCCTGGAGTGAAGTGAACCTGTTCGGGGAGCTGTTTTTT. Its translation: CAWSEVNLFGELFF.

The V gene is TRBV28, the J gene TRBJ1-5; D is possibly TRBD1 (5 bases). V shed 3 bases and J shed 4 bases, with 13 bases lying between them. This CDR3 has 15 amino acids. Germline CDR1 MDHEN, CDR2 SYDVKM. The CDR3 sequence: CASSLFPTANQPQHF. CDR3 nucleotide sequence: TGTGCCAGCAGTTTGTTTCCGACAGCTAATCAGCCCCAGCATTTT.

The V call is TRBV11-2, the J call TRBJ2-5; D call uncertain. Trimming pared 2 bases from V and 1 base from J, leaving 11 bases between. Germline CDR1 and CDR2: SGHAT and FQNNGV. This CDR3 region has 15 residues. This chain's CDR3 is CASSLLPRTQETQYF. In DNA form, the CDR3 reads TGTGCCAGCAGCTTACTTCCCCGTACCCAAGAGACCCAGTACTTC.

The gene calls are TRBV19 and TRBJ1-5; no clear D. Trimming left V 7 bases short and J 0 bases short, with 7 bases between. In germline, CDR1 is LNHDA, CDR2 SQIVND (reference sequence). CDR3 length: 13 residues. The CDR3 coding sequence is TGTGCCAGTATGAGTTCTAGCAATCAGCCCCAGCATTTT. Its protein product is CASMSSSNQPQHF.

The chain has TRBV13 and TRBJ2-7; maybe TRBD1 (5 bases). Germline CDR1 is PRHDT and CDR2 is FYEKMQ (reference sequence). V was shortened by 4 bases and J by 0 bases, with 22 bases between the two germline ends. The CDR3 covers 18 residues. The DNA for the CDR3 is TGTGCCAGCAGCTCCCGTTTTCCCGGACACGGAGCCTCCTACGAGCAGTACTTC. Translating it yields CASSSRFPGHGASYEQYF.

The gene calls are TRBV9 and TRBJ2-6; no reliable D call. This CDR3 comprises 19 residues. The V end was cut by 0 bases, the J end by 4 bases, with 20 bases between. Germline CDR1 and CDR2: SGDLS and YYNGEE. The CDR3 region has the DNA TGTGCCAGCAGCGTAGATCCCATAGTCACCCCTCTGGGGGCCAACGTCCTGACTTTC. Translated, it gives CASSVDPIVTPLGANVLTF.

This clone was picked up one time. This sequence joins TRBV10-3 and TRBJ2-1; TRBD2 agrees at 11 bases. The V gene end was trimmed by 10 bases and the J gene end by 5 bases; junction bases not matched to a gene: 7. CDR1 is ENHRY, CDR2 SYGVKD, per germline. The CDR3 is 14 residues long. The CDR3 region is CANSPGLADNEQFF. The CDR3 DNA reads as TGTGCCAATTCCCCGGGACTAGCGGACAATGAGCAGTTCTTC.

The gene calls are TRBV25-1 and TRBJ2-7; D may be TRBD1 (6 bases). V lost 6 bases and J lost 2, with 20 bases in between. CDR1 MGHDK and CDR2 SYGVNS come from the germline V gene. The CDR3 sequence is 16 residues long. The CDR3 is CASRGEGQKLTYEQYF. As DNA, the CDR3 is TGTGCCAGCAGGGGAGAAGGACAGAAGCTGACCTACGAGCAGTACTTC.

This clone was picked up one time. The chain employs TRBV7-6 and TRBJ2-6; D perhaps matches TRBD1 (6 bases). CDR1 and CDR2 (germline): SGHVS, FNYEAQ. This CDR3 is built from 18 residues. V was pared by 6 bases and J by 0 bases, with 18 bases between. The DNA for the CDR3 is TGTGCCAGCAGAACGAGGTGCAGGGGATCCTCTGGGGCCAACGTCCTGACTTTC. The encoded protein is CASRTRCRGSSGANVLTF. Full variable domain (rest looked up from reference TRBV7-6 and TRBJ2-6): GAGVSQSPRYKVTKRGQDVALRCDPISGHVSLYWYRQALGQGPEFLTYFNYEAQQDKSGLPNDRFSAERPEGSISTLTIQRTEQRDSAMYRCASRTRCRGSSGANVLTFGAGSRLTVL.

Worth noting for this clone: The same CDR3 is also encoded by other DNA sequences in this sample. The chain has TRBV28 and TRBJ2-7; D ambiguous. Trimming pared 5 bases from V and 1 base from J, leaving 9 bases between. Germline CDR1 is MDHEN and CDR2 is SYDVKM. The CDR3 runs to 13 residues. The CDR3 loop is CASSPPGSYEQYF. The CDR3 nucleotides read TGTGCCAGCAGTCCCCCAGGTTCCTACGAGCAGTACTTC. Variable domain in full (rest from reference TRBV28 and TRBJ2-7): DVKVTQSSRYLVKRTGEKVFLECVQDMDHENMFWYRQDPGLGLRLIYFSYDVKMKEKGDIPEGYSVSREKKERFSLILESASTNQTSMYLCASSPPGSYEQYFGPGTRLTVT.